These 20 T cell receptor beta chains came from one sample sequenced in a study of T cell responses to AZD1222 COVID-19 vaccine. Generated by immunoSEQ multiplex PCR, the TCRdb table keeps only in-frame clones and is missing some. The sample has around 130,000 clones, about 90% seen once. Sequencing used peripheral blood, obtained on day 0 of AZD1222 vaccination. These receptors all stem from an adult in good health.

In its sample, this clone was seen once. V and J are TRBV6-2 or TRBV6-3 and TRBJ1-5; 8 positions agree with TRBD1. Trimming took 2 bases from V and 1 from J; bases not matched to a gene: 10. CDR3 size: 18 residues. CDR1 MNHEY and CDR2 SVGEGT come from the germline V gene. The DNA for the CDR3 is TGTGCCAGCAGTTACAATATAGGGACAGGCGTGAGCAATCAGCCCCAGCATTTT. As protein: CASSYNIGTGVSNQPQHF.

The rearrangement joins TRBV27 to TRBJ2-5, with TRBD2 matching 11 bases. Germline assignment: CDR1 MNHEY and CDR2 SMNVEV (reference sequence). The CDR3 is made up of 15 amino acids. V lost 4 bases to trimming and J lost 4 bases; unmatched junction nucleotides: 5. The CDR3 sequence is CASSSPGTSGETQYF. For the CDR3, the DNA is TGTGCCAGCAGTTCCCCAGGGACTAGCGGAGAGACCCAGTACTTC.

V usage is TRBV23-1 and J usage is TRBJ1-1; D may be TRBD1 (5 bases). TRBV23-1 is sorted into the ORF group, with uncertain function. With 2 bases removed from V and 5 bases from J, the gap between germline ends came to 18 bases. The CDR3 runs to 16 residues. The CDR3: CASSQRPRGAFTEAFF. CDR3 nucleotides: TGCGCCAGCAGTCAACGCCCCCGGGGCGCATTTACTGAAGCTTTCTTT.

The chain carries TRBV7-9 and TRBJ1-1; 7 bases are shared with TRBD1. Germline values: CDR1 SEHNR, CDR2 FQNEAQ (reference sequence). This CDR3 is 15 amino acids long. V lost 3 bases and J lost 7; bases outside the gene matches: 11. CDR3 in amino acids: CASSFGMTGLSEAFF. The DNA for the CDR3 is TGTGCCAGCAGCTTTGGGATGACAGGGCTCAGTGAAGCTTTCTTT.

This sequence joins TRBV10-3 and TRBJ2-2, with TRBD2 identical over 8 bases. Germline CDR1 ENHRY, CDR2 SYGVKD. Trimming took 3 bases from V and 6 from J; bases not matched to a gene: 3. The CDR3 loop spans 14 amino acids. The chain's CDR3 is CAISDGTRAGELFF. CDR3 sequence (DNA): TGTGCCATCAGTGATGGGACTAGGGCCGGGGAGCTGTTTTTT.

This CDR3 reads CAWGGLPSSYNEQFF. The CDR3 bases are TGTGCCTGGGGGGGTCTTCCGAGCTCCTACAATGAGCAGTTCTTC. The V gene is TRBV30, the J gene TRBJ2-1; D tentatively fits TRBD1 or TRBD2 (5 bases each). The CDR3 extends over 15 amino acids. Between the trimmed V and J ends, which lost 5 bases and 0 bases, there was a span of 14 bases. CDR1 is GTSNPN, CDR2 SVGIG, per germline (reference sequence).

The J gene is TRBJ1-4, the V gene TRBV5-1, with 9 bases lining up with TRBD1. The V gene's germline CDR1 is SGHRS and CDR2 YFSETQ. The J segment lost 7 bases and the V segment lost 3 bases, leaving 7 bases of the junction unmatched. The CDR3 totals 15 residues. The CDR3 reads CASSWAGTGPEKLFF. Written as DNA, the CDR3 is TGCGCCAGCAGCTGGGCCGGGACAGGGCCTGAAAAACTGTTTTTT. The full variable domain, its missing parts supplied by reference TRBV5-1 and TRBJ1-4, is KAGVTQTPRYLIKTRGQQVTLSCSPISGHRSVSWYQQTPGQGLQFLFEYFSETQRNKGNFPGRFSGRQFSNSRSEMNVSTLELGDSALYLCASSWAGTGPEKLFFGSGTQLSVL.

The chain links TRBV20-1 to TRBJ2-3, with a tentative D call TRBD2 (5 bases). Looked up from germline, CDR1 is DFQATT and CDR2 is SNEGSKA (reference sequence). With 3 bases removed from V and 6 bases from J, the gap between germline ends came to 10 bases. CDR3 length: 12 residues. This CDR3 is CSASPPGDTQYF. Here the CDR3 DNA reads TGCAGTGCTAGTCCTCCGGGGGATACGCAGTATTTT.

CDR3 amino acids: CASSQGTGFVSEAFF. The CDR3 DNA reads as TGCGCCAGCAGCCAAGGGACAGGGTTTGTATCTGAAGCTTTCTTT. V gene TRBV4-1 combines with J gene TRBJ1-1, with 8 positions matching TRBD1. CDR1 is MGHRA and CDR2 is YSYEKL in the germline V gene. V shed 1 base, J shed 6 bases, and the junction held 7 bases outside the gene matches. The CDR3 loop spans 15 amino acids.

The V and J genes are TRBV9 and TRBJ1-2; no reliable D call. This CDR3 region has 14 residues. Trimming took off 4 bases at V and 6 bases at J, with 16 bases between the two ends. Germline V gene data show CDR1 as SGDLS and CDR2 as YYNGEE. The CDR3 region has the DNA TGTGCCAGCAGCTCTGACATTAACGGGGATGGCTACACCTTC. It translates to CASSSDINGDGYTF.

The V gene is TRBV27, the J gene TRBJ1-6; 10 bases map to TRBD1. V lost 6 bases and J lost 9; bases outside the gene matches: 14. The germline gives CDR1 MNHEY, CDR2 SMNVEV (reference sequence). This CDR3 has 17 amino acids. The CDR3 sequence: CASSRRTRDRGSSPLHF. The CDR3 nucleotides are TGTGCCAGCAGCAGACGAACCCGGGACAGGGGAAGTTCACCCCTCCACTTT.

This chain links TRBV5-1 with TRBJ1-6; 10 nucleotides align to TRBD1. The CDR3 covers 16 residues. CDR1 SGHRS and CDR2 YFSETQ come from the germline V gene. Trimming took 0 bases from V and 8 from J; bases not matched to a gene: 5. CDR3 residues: CASSLGQGAQDSPLHF. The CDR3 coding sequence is TGCGCCAGCAGCTTGGGACAGGGGGCTCAGGATTCACCCCTCCACTTT.

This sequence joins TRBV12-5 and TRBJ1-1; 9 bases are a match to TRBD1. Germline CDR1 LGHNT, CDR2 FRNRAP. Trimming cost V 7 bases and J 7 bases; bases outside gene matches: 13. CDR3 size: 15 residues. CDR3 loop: CASAPDRGRTGEAFF. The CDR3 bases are TGTGCTAGTGCCCCGGACAGGGGAAGGACGGGTGAAGCTTTCTTT. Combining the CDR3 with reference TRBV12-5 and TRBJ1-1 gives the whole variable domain DARVTQTPRHKVTEMGQEVTMRCQPILGHNTVFWYRQTMMQGLELLAYFRNRAPLDDSGMPKDRFSAEMPDATLATLKIQPSEPRDSAVYFCASAPDRGRTGEAFFGQGTRLTVV.

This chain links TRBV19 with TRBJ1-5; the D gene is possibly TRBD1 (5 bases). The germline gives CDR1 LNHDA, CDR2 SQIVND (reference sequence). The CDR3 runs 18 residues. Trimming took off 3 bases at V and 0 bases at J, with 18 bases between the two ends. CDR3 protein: CASSIRTGTDHSNQPQHF. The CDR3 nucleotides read TGTGCCAGTAGTATTCGGACCGGGACCGACCATAGCAATCAGCCCCAGCATTTT.

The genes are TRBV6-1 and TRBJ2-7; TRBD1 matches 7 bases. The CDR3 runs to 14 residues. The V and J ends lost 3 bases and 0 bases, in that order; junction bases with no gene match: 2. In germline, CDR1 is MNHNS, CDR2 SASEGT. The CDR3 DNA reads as TGTGCCAGCAGTGAGGGGACAGACTCCTACGAGCAGTACGTC. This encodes CASSEGTDSYEQYV.

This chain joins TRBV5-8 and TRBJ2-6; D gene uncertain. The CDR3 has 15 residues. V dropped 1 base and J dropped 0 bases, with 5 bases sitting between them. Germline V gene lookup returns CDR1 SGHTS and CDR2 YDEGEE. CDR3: CASSLWVSGANVLTF. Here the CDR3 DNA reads TGTGCCAGCAGCTTGTGGGTCTCTGGGGCCAACGTCCTGACTTTC.

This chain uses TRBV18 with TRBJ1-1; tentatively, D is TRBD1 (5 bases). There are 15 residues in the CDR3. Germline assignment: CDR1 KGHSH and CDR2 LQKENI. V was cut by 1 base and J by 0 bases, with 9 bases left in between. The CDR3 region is CASSPRQLLNTEAFF. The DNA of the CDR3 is TGTGCCAGCTCACCACGACAGTTACTGAACACTGAAGCTTTCTTT.

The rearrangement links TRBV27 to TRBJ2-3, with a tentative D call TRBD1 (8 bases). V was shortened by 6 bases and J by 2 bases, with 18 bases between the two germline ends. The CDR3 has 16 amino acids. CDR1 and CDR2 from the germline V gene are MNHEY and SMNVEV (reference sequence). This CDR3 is CASRPRGTGLTDTQYF. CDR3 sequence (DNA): TGTGCCAGCAGGCCGCGGGGGACAGGACTCACAGATACGCAGTATTTT.

CDR3 DNA: TGTGCCAGCACCCTTCTTGGGGAACTGAACACTGAAGCTTTCTTT. Translation gives CASTLLGELNTEAFF. The V and J genes are TRBV11-2 and TRBJ1-1, with D unresolved. Trimming stripped 7 bases from V and 0 bases from J, with 15 bases between. Germline CDR1 is SGHAT and CDR2 is FQNNGV. There are 15 residues in the CDR3.

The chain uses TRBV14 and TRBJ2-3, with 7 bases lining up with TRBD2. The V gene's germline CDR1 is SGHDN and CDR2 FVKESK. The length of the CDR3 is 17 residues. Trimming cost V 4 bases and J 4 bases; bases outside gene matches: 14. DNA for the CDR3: TGTGCCAGCAGCCCCTTGGGAGGGAGGGCCTTCGCAGATACGCAGTATTTT. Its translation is CASSPLGGRAFADTQYF. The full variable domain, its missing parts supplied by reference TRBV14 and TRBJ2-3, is EAGVTQFPSHSVIEKGQTVTLRCDPISGHDNLYWYRRVMGKEIKFLLHFVKESKQDESGMPNNRFLAERTGGTYSTLKVQPAELEDSGVYFCASSPLGGRAFADTQYFGPGTRLTVL.